This TCR beta chain was sequenced in a study of cytomegalovirus exposure and HLA in healthy donors. CDR3 length: 12 amino acids. Trimming left V 0 bases short and J 6 bases short, with 6 bases between. CDR1 SGHNT and CDR2 YYREEE come from the germline V gene (reference sequence). Broader study findings: Later analysis demonstrated an association between a missense DCLRE1C variant and TCR beta V- and J-gene trimming. Most TCR sequences were seen very rarely across donors, but some public TCRs occurred in many.

With respect to this clone: No antigen is known for it.

This PCR relied on a set of 60 Vbeta primers and 13 Jbeta primers. Profiling relied on immunoSEQ multiplex PCR, and the TCRdb table lists in-frame clones only, not all of them. The sample lists about 220,000 clones, about 75% occurring once. This clonotype was sampled from a woman aged 25 to 45 in good health and CMV-seronegative. The J gene is TRBJ1-2, the V gene TRBV5-4; D is undetermined. Sequencing was performed on PBMCs. As DNA, the CDR3 is TGTGCCAGCAGCTTGGGTGGAGATGGCTACACCTTC. This codes for CASSLGGDGYTF.